The clone carrying this T cell receptor (beta chain) was seen a few times. Its antigen is undetermined. The data were obtained in a study of post-analysis software for immune sequencing data. V was pared by 1 base and J by 4 bases, with 4 bases of the junction left unmatched. CDR1 and CDR2 from the germline V gene are DFQATT and SNEGSKA (reference sequence). This CDR3 is 14 amino acids long. Every TCR beta cDNA library bore unique molecular identifiers. MiXCR, applied by TCRdb to the PCR reads, yields one record per CDR3 protein. The profile covers under 200,000 distinct CDR3 sequences, with over 25% appearing a single time and approximately 3% taken by the ten largest. Study-wide results and caveats: Included in a set of about 5 TRBV segments more frequent in patients than controls were TRBV5-6, TRBV5-1 and TRBV20-1.

The chain joins TRBV20-1 to TRBJ1-2; 9 bases are shared with TRBD1. The sample taken for sequencing was blood. The receptor comes from a girl between 2 and 17 years old with multiple sclerosis. DNA of the CDR3: TGCAGTGCTAGAGCCGGACAGGGGATCTATGGCTACACCTTC. This translates into CSARAGQGIYGYTF.